The source of this T cell receptor beta chain is a study of beta chain features in type 1 diabetes. General study points: Whether TCRB rearrangement is influenced by HLA type went unresolved here.

CD4+ naive, central memory, regulatory and stem cell-like memory cells were sorted via CD45RO/CCR7/CD25/CD127/CD95/CD27. Populations obtained by sorting all exceeded 98% purity. The CDR3 is 15 amino acids. The germline V and J ends were trimmed by 0 bases and 5 bases, with 13 bases remaining between them. Germline V gives CDR1 MNHEY, CDR2 SVGAGI. A few counts support this clone. Its target is unknown. All of the isolated RNA was reverse transcribed, so expressed TCRB transcripts were sequenced. Sequenced by immunoSEQ multiplex PCR; TCRdb stores in-frame clones only, minus some. The sample includes 860,000 or so clones, 15% to 20% of them seen just once.

This chain connects TRBV6-5 to TRBJ1-2; no definite D call. The material sequenced was naive CD4+ T cells from blood. This receptor was taken from a woman between 18 and 30 years old in good health. The CDR3 nucleotides are TGTGCCAGCAGTTACTCTTTCGTGGCAGCTTATGGCTACACCTTC. Residues: CASSYSFVAAYGYTF.